A selection of T cell receptor beta chains follows, all from one sample in a study of CD8 T cells in Susac syndrome. TCRdb analysed the immunoSEQ multiplex PCR reads with MiXCR anew, one entry per CDR3 protein. The table includes 100,000 to 150,000 distinct CDR3 sequences, 85% to 95% detected once. Sequencing was carried out using CD4+ T cells from PBMCs. The receptors were gathered from a human donor with multiple sclerosis. Both conserved end residues are part of each CDR3. The order of the fields is CDR3 length, clone size, D gene, V gene, J gene, CDR3 protein, CDR3 DNA. The D gene is left open where the match is weak. The size entry is marked missing in some rows and otherwise reads once, few, many or a size class.

14,-,TRBD1,TRBV29-1,TRBJ2-2,CSVPGQGAPGELFF,TGCAGCGTTCCGGGACAGGGGGCACCCGGGGAGCTGTTTTTT
17,-,-,TRBV15,TRBJ2-1,CATSRGVAGAKGDEQFF,TGTGCCACCAGCAGGGGGGTTGCGGGGGCCAAGGGGGATGAGCAGTTCTTC
12,-,-,TRBV28,TRBJ2-7,CASSSPYYEQYF,TGTGCCAGCAGTTCCCCGTACTACGAGCAGTACTTC
13,-,TRBD2,TRBV20-1,TRBJ2-7,CSARRLAAYEQYF,TGCAGTGCTAGAAGACTAGCGGCCTACGAGCAGTACTTC
16,-,TRBD2,TRBV12-3/TRBV12-4,TRBJ2-5,CASSSRGLAPQETQYF,TGTGCCAGCAGTTCCCGAGGACTAGCGCCTCAAGAGACCCAGTACTTC
17,-,TRBD2,TRBV6-1,TRBJ2-5,CASSPNGLAAYRKTQYF,TGTGCCAGCAGTCCCAACGGACTAGCGGCCTACAGGAAGACCCAGTACTTC
13,-,-,TRBV5-1,TRBJ2-7,CASSLERTREQYF,TGCGCCAGCAGCTTGGAACGGACTCGCGAGCAGTACTTC
12,-,TRBD1,TRBV19,TRBJ2-7,CASRGQGLEQYF,TGTGCCAGTAGGGGACAGGGGCTCGAGCAGTACTTC
15,once,TRBD1,TRBV7-9,TRBJ1-2,CASSLSGTADYGYTF,TGTGCCAGCAGCCTATCCGGGACAGCCGATTATGGCTACACCTTC
16,-,TRBD1,TRBV2,TRBJ1-5,CASRPVMTGGNQPQHF,TGTGCCAGCAGGCCCGTGATGACAGGGGGCAATCAGCCCCAGCATTTT
13,-,TRBD1,TRBV27,TRBJ1-1,CASSLAGTGRAFF,TGTGCCAGCAGTTTAGCCGGGACAGGGCGAGCTTTCTTT
14,-,-,TRBV29-1,TRBJ1-1,CSVEDRTVGTEAFF,TGCAGCGTTGAAGACCGGACAGTCGGCACTGAAGCTTTCTTT
16,-,TRBD1,TRBV4-3,TRBJ1-5,CASSPEAGTGNQPQHF,TGCGCCAGCAGCCCAGAGGCGGGGACAGGGAATCAGCCCCAGCATTTT
13,-,TRBD1,TRBV6-1,TRBJ2-7,CASSLIDRAEQYF,TGTGCCAGCAGTCTAATAGACAGGGCCGAGCAGTACTTC
14,-,TRBD1,TRBV27,TRBJ1-5,CASSMTGDNQPQHF,TGTGCCAGCAGTATGACAGGGGACAATCAGCCCCAGCATTTT
15,-,-,TRBV5-6,TRBJ1-5,CASSLGGLRDQPQHF,TGTGCCAGCAGCTTGGGAGGACTCAGGGATCAGCCCCAGCATTTT
12,-,-,TRBV29-1,TRBJ1-2,CSVEAGNYGYTF,TGCAGCGTTGAAGCAGGGAACTATGGCTACACCTTC
15,-,TRBD2,TRBV3-1,TRBJ2-7,CASSLGRRSSYEQYF,TGTGCCAGCAGCCTCGGGAGGCGGAGCTCCTACGAGCAGTACTTC
13,once,-,TRBV19,TRBJ1-1,CASSISGGPKAFF,TGTGCCAGTAGTATTTCGGGGGGACCAAAAGCTTTCTTT
14,-,-,TRBV5-1,TRBJ2-1,CASSLGTSYNEQFF,TGCGCCAGCAGCTTAGGGACATCCTACAATGAGCAGTTCTTC
14,-,-,TRBV25-1,TRBJ1-5,CASGPGIGNQPQHF,TGTGCCAGCGGCCCGGGAATAGGCAATCAGCCCCAGCATTTT
17,-,-,TRBV6-4,TRBJ2-3,CASSDSMAPGTTDTQYF,TGTGCCAGCAGTGACTCAATGGCTCCTGGGACAACAGATACGCAGTATTTT
13,few,-,TRBV29-1,TRBJ1-1,CSVEGRLNTEAFF,TGCAGCGTTGAGGGCAGGCTAAACACTGAAGCTTTCTTT
15,once,-,TRBV6-2/TRBV6-3,TRBJ2-7,CASSYRRRAAHEQYF,TGTGCCAGCAGTTACAGGCGACGAGCGGCCCACGAGCAGTACTTC
14,few,-,TRBV3-1,TRBJ2-2,CASSHRQVAGELFF,TGTGCCAGCAGCCACAGACAGGTTGCCGGGGAGCTGTTTTTT
15,-,TRBD2,TRBV6-1,TRBJ2-1,CASRRAGDSYNEQFF,TGTGCCAGCAGGAGAGCGGGGGACTCCTACAATGAGCAGTTCTTC
16,few,TRBD1,TRBV4-3,TRBJ2-7,CASSQEVTGAPYEQYF,TGCGCCAGCAGCCAAGAGGTAACAGGGGCGCCCTACGAGCAGTACTTC
16,-,TRBD2,TRBV12-3/TRBV12-4,TRBJ2-3,CASSLSSSGVHGTQYF,TGTGCCAGCAGTTTATCCTCTAGCGGGGTCCACGGTACGCAGTATTTT
15,-,TRBD1,TRBV5-1,TRBJ1-4,CASSSAGTENEKLFF,TGCGCCAGCAGCTCCGCCGGGACAGAAAATGAAAAACTGTTTTTT
17,-,TRBD2,TRBV7-8,TRBJ2-1,CASSSTIVAGYYNEQFF,TGTGCCAGCAGCTCCACGATCGTAGCGGGGTACTACAATGAGCAGTTCTTC
15,-,-,TRBV19,TRBJ2-2,CASSRGAEYTGELFF,TGTGCCAGTAGTAGAGGGGCCGAATACACCGGGGAGCTGTTTTTT
12,-,-,TRBV20-1,TRBJ1-1,CSAREGARVAFF,TGCAGTGCTAGAGAAGGAGCGAGGGTAGCTTTCTTT
17,once,-,TRBV5-1,TRBJ1-6,CASSPGGERYYNSPLHF,TGCGCCAGCAGTCCCGGGGGGGAGAGATACTATAATTCACCCCTCCACTTT
11,-,-,TRBV29-1,TRBJ1-1,CSVDRLTEAFF,TGCAGCGTTGACAGGCTCACTGAAGCTTTCTTT
13,once,TRBD1,TRBV29-1,TRBJ1-6,CSVQSDRGSPLHF,TGCAGCGTTCAGTCTGACAGGGGTTCACCCCTCCACTTT
12,-,-,TRBV2,TRBJ2-7,CASSVWGYEQYF,TGTGCCAGCAGTGTGTGGGGGTACGAGCAGTACTTC
12,-,-,TRBV6-1,TRBJ1-5,CASSPSHQPQHF,TGTGCCAGCAGTCCCTCGCATCAGCCCCAGCATTTT
13,-,-,TRBV25-1,TRBJ2-5,CASSQGGRETQYF,TGTGCCAGCAGTCAGGGAGGTCGAGAGACCCAGTACTTC
13,-,-,TRBV7-8,TRBJ1-1,CASSFSGYTEAFF,TGTGCCAGCAGCTTTTCAGGGTACACTGAAGCTTTCTTT
13,-,-,TRBV29-1,TRBJ1-5,CSVGGTKDQPQHF,TGCAGCGTTGGAGGGACTAAAGATCAGCCCCAGCATTTT